This T cell receptor beta chain was recorded in a study of blood T cell repertoires in COVID-19. Study-level information: Some COVID-19 samples were acute and others convalescent; all came from the United States, Italy and Spain.

Libraries were prepared by immunoSEQ multiplex PCR; TCRdb keeps only in-frame clonotypes and omits some of them. The sample has over 110,000 clones, 88% seen once. This clone has just one count. CDR3 length: 13 amino acids. Trimming shortened V by 1 base and J by 5 bases, and 6 bases separated the two germline ends. Germline-derived CDR1 and CDR2 are MGHRA and YSYEKL. This receptor was taken from a man between 65 and 80 years old with acute or convalescent COVID-19. Material for sequencing was peripheral blood. The chain links TRBV4-1 to TRBJ1-5, with D unresolved. CDR3 sequence: CASSQVSDQPQHF. Here the CDR3 DNA reads TGCGCCAGCAGCCAAGTTTCAGATCAGCCCCAGCATTTT.